Below are 32 T cell receptor beta chains sequenced from a single sample in a study of PD-L1 blockade in urothelial cancer. The time point is: pretreatment peripheral blood. Some clones are missing from TCRdb's copy, which holds only in-frame ones; the method was immunoSEQ multiplex PCR. The data show tens of thousands of clones, roughly 90% seen once. The sequencing here drew on PBMCs, taken around atezolizumab (anti-PD-L1) treatment. These receptors originate from a man aged 60 to 69 with urothelial cancer.

This sequence joins TRBV2 and TRBJ2-4; no definite D call. Germline CDR1 is SNHLY and CDR2 is FYNNEI. Deletions cut 0 bases from V and 8 bases from J, with 11 bases between. This CDR3 has 14 amino acids. As DNA, the CDR3 is TGTGCCAGCAGTGAAGCGCACGGGTTGGACATTCAGTACTTC. This sequence encodes CASSEAHGLDIQYF.

The chain carries TRBV4-3 and TRBJ1-2; possible D gene TRBD1, 6 bases. Germline lookup yields CDR1 LGHNA and CDR2 YSLEER. Trimming took 1 base from V and 7 from J, leaving 13 bases between them. CDR3 length: 14 residues. CDR3 DNA sequence: TGCGCCAGCAGCCAAGGAGGGACACCCCGTGGCTACACCTTC. Translation: CASSQGGTPRGYTF.

This clone turned up a few times. The CDR3 region is CSAREGRSAFF. The DNA for the CDR3 is TGCAGTGCTAGAGAGGGCAGGTCAGCTTTCTTT. This rearrangement joins TRBV20-1 to TRBJ1-1; D gene unclear. V lost 0 bases and J 10 bases, leaving 9 bases between the germline ends. CDR1 and CDR2 from the germline V gene are DFQATT and SNEGSKA (reference sequence). This CDR3 spans 11 amino acids.

This rearrangement joins TRBV5-1 to TRBJ2-3; D may be TRBD1 (6 bases). V lost 2 bases to trimming and J lost 3 bases, with 13 bases between them. The germline V gene encodes CDR1 SGHRS and CDR2 YFSETQ. The CDR3 is made up of 15 amino acids. The CDR3 protein is CASSFLGARTDTQYF. CDR3 sequence (DNA): TGCGCCAGCAGCTTCCTGGGGGCAAGAACAGATACGCAGTATTTT.

This chain links TRBV2 with TRBJ2-1; the match to TRBD2 covers 8 bases. CDR1 and CDR2 (germline): SNHLY, FYNNEI. The CDR3 has 13 amino acids. V lost 0 bases to trimming and J lost 14 bases; unmatched junction nucleotides: 6. The CDR3 protein is CASSEAPAGVKFF. The CDR3 nucleotides are TGTGCCAGCAGTGAAGCCCCAGCGGGAGTTAAGTTCTTC. Full variable domain (missing parts from reference TRBV2 and TRBJ2-1): EPEVTQTPSHQVTQMGQEVILRCVPISNHLYFYWYRQILGQKVEFLVSFYNNEISEKSEIFDDQFSVERPDGSNFTLKIRSTKLEDSAMYFCASSEAPAGVKFFGPGTRLTVL.

This chain uses TRBV6-5 with TRBJ2-7; tentative D call: TRBD1 (6 bases). The CDR3 runs 13 residues. Germline CDR1 reads MNHEY; CDR2 reads SVGAGI. V gave up 5 bases and J gave up 7 bases, with 15 bases separating them. The CDR3 sequence is CASSSNRDVEQYF. CDR3 bases: TGTGCCAGCAGTAGTAACAGGGACGTAGAGCAGTACTTC.

The rearrangement joins TRBV5-6 to TRBJ2-3; 8 bases line up with TRBD2. Trimming removed 4 bases from V and 0 bases from J; junction bases left unmatched: 7. CDR3 length: 16 residues. The germline V gene has CDR1 SGHDT and CDR2 YYEEEE. CDR3 protein: CASSPGIAGSTDTQYF. Written as DNA, the CDR3 is TGTGCCAGCAGCCCCGGGATAGCGGGAAGCACAGATACGCAGTATTTT.

The chain carries TRBV7-2 and TRBJ2-7, with TRBD1 matching over 8 bases. Germline V gene lookup returns CDR1 SGHTA and CDR2 FQGNSA. Germline trimming cut 5 bases from V and 7 bases from J; bases unmatched to any gene: 10. The CDR3 is made up of 14 amino acids. CDR3 nucleotide sequence: TGTGCCAGCAGCCCCTGGCAGGGGGCTTTGGAGCAGTACTTC. This encodes CASSPWQGALEQYF. The full variable domain, completed using reference TRBV7-2 and TRBJ2-7, is GAGVSQSPSNKVTEKGKDVELRCDPISGHTALYWYRQSLGQGLEFLIYFQGNSAPDKSGLPSDRFSAERTGGSVSTLTIQRTQQEDSAVYLCASSPWQGALEQYFGPGTRLTVT.

The chain links TRBV7-9 to TRBJ2-7; D is unclear. CDR3 size: 14 residues. Germline V lookup: CDR1 SEHNR, CDR2 FQNEAQ (reference sequence). Trimming took 2 bases from V and 1 from J, leaving 9 bases between them. The CDR3 reads CASSLLADSYEQYF. Written as DNA, the CDR3 is TGTGCCAGCAGCTTATTAGCAGATTCCTACGAGCAGTACTTC.

This clone was counted between two and nine times. The V and J genes are TRBV15 and TRBJ1-1; no clear D gene. The CDR3 sequence is 12 residues long. V lost 1 base and J 7 bases, leaving 7 bases between the germline ends. Germline CDR1 and CDR2: LNHNV and YYDKDF (reference sequence). CDR3 DNA: TGTGCCACCAGCAGAGTGGGCAGTGAAGCTTTCTTT. Translation: CATSRVGSEAFF. The variable domain in full, with the rest retrieved from reference TRBV15 and TRBJ1-1, is DAMVIQNPRYQVTQFGKPVTLSCSQTLNHNVMYWYQQKSSQAPKLLFHYYDKDFNNEADTPDNFQSRRPNTSFCFLDIRSPGLGDTAMYLCATSRVGSEAFFGQGTRLTVV.

For the CDR3, the DNA is TGTGCCACCAGCAAGGGACAGGGCACCTACAATGAGCAGTTCTTC. Amino acids: CATSKGQGTYNEQFF. The chain employs TRBV15 and TRBJ2-1; 9 bases agree with TRBD1. Germline-derived CDR1 and CDR2 are LNHNV and YYDKDF (reference sequence). This CDR3 has 15 amino acids. The V segment lost 4 bases and the J segment 2 bases; nucleotides outside the gene matches: 3.

For this clone: A junction boundary mismatches the germline segment, possibly from a read error. The chain joins TRBV14 to TRBJ2-7, with a weak D call TRBD2 (6 bases). CDR3 length: 12 amino acids. Germline-derived CDR1 and CDR2 are SGHDN and FVKESK. This CDR3 reads CASSQLGGTTRF. As DNA, the CDR3 is TGTGCCAGCAGCCAACTAGGCGGGACCACCCGGTTC.

The count of this clone is one. The V gene is TRBV5-1, the J gene TRBJ2-3; TRBD2 agrees at 8 bases. The CDR3 sequence is 14 residues long. The germline V gene has CDR1 SGHRS and CDR2 YFSETQ. After removal of 4 bases from V and 2 bases from J, the junction contained 3 bases not matched to a gene. CDR3 protein: CASSPGGATDTQYF. CDR3 coding DNA: TGCGCCAGCAGCCCCGGGGGGGCCACAGATACGCAGTATTTT.

In DNA form, the CDR3 reads TGTGCCAGTCGGGGAGGGGACACCGGGGAGCTGTTTTTT. This sequence encodes CASRGGDTGELFF. This chain uses TRBV9 with TRBJ2-2; 7 bases are shared with TRBD2. The CDR3 has 13 amino acids. V dropped 8 bases and J dropped 3; count of bases not matched to a gene: 4. Per germline, CDR1 SGDLS and CDR2 YYNGEE.

This chain uses TRBV4-1 with TRBJ2-7; D is unclear. This CDR3 comprises 14 residues. Trimming stripped 3 bases from V and 0 bases from J, with 9 bases between. Looked up from germline, CDR1 is MGHRA and CDR2 is YSYEKL. The CDR3 nucleotides read TGCGCCAGCAGCCAGGGTTGGAGCTCCTACGAGCAGTACTTC. It encodes CASSQGWSSYEQYF.

This chain links TRBV19 with TRBJ1-5, with D possibly matching TRBD1 (6 bases). CDR3 length: 14 residues. Deletions cut 4 bases from V and 4 bases from J, with 11 bases between. CDR1 LNHDA and CDR2 SQIVND come from the germline V gene (reference sequence). The CDR3 sequence: CASSKAGENQPQHF. The CDR3 bases are TGTGCCAGTAGTAAGGCAGGGGAGAATCAGCCCCAGCATTTT.

The V and J genes are TRBV6-1 and TRBJ1-1; tentative D call: TRBD1 (5 bases). V lost 8 bases, J lost 5 bases, and 18 bases lay in between. The germline gives CDR1 MNHNS, CDR2 SASEGT. CDR3 length equals 14 residues. The CDR3 nucleotides read TGTGCCAGCTCTACGCGCGCAGGGCTTACTGAAGCTTTCTTT. Its protein product is CASSTRAGLTEAFF.

This chain links TRBV7-9 with TRBJ1-2; D is unresolved. This CDR3 has 14 amino acids. Trimming stripped 0 bases from V and 8 bases from J, with 13 bases between. CDR1 is SEHNR, CDR2 FQNEAQ, per germline (reference sequence). In DNA form, the CDR3 reads TGTGCCAGCAGCTTAGCCCCGAGTCCAGGCGGCTACACCTTC. Translating it yields CASSLAPSPGGYTF.

V gene TRBV6-5 combines with J gene TRBJ1-1; 8 bases line up with TRBD1. The CDR3 sequence is 14 residues long. Germline CDR1 MNHEY, CDR2 SVGAGI. The junction had 7 bases not matched to a gene; V was cut back by 6 bases and J by 4 bases. The CDR3 DNA reads as TGTGCCAGCAGGATGACGACAGGGGCCACTGAAGCTTTCTTT. It encodes CASRMTTGATEAFF.

CDR3 DNA: TGCGCCAGCAGCTCCGGACAGGCGAACACTGAAGCTTTCTTT. Protein product: CASSSGQANTEAFF. The gene calls are TRBV5-1 and TRBJ1-1; 7 nucleotides agree with TRBD1. J was trimmed by 1 base and V by 3 bases; bases with no gene match: 3. Germline-derived CDR1 and CDR2 are SGHRS and YFSETQ. This CDR3 is 14 amino acids long.

This rearrangement joins TRBV30 to TRBJ2-3; weak D call: TRBD1 (5 bases). Trimming took 2 bases from V and 5 from J, leaving 14 bases between them. Germline CDR1 is GTSNPN and CDR2 is SVGIG (reference sequence). The CDR3 consists of 14 residues. The CDR3 nucleotides read TGTGCCTGGAGTAGAGGTCTAGGGGAAGATACGCAGTATTTT. Translating it yields CAWSRGLGEDTQYF. Drawing the rest from reference TRBV30 and TRBJ2-3, the complete variable domain is SQTIHQWPATLVQPVGSPLSLECTVEGTSNPNLYWYRQAAGRGLQLLFYSVGIGQISSEVPQNLSASRPQDRQFILSSKKLLLSDSGFYLCAWSRGLGEDTQYFGPGTRLTVL.

About this clone itself: Other DNA sequences in the sample encode the same CDR3. This chain connects TRBV4-3 to TRBJ2-1; 9 nucleotides line up with TRBD2. V shed 3 bases, J shed 2 bases, and the junction held 2 bases outside the gene matches. The CDR3 consists of 15 residues. Per germline, CDR1 LGHNA and CDR2 YSLEER. The CDR3 bases are TGCGCCAGCAGCCAGCTAGCGGGACCCTACAATGAGCAGTTCTTC. Translated, it gives CASSQLAGPYNEQFF.

There are a few counts of this clone. This chain joins TRBV25-1 and TRBJ2-5; D uncertain. The CDR3 runs 15 residues. Germline V gene data show CDR1 as MGHDK and CDR2 as SYGVNS. V was clipped by 3 bases and J by 0 bases, with 11 bases between them. This CDR3 is CASSDPREYQETQYF. CDR3 nucleotides: TGTGCCAGCAGTGATCCGAGAGAGTACCAAGAGACCCAGTACTTC.

This chain links TRBV4-3 with TRBJ2-7; D not certain. V was cut by 1 base and J by 5 bases, with 12 bases left in between. This CDR3 spans 14 amino acids. Germline-derived CDR1 and CDR2 are LGHNA and YSLEER. CDR3 loop: CASSQGPSTHEQYF. CDR3 nucleotide sequence: TGCGCCAGCAGCCAAGGCCCCAGTACCCACGAGCAGTACTTC.

The rearrangement links TRBV27 to TRBJ1-1; D possibly corresponds to TRBD1 (6 bases). Germline V lookup: CDR1 MNHEY, CDR2 SMNVEV (reference sequence). The CDR3 covers 17 residues. The V and J ends lost 5 bases and 0 bases respectively, with 19 bases between them. CDR3 sequence reads: CASSPNARGEVNTEAFF. The CDR3, as DNA: TGTGCCAGCAGTCCGAATGCCAGGGGCGAGGTGAACACTGAAGCTTTCTTT.

CDR3 amino acids: CSASDRDTEAFF. DNA of the CDR3: TGCAGCGCCTCGGACAGGGACACTGAAGCTTTCTTT. The chain couples TRBV29-1 to TRBJ1-1; 8 bases fit TRBD1. CDR1 and CDR2 (germline): SQVTM, ANQGSEA. The CDR3 runs 12 residues. With V trimmed by 7 bases and J by 3 bases, 4 bases remained unmatched.

The rearrangement links TRBV5-6 to TRBJ2-3; TRBD2 aligns across 7 bases. Germline V gives CDR1 SGHDT, CDR2 YYEEEE. Germline trimming cut 2 bases from V and 3 bases from J; bases unmatched to any gene: 6. This CDR3 region has 15 residues. The CDR3 nucleotides read TGTGCCAGCAGCTTCGGCGGGGGAGGTACAGATACGCAGTATTTT. Translation: CASSFGGGGTDTQYF.

The chain is built from TRBV30 and TRBJ2-3; D perhaps matches TRBD1 (6 bases). The CDR3 covers 14 residues. V lost 3 bases, J lost 6 bases, and 16 bases lay in between. Looked up from germline, CDR1 is GTSNPN and CDR2 is SVGIG (reference sequence). The DNA of the CDR3 is TGTGCCTGGAGACAGGGTATCCCGCCGGATACGCAGTATTTT. Translating gives CAWRQGIPPDTQYF.

The genes are TRBV7-2 and TRBJ1-2; 9 bases are a match to TRBD1. This CDR3 comprises 16 residues. CDR1 SGHTA and CDR2 FQGNSA come from the germline V gene. V was clipped by 5 bases and J by 0 bases; unmatched bases: 7. CDR3 in amino acids: CASSGRQGDPNYGYTF. The CDR3 DNA sequence: TGTGCCAGCAGCGGACGACAGGGGGATCCTAACTATGGCTACACCTTC.

V and J are TRBV18 and TRBJ2-5; tentatively, D is TRBD2 (5 bases). Germline V gene sequence: CDR1 KGHSH, CDR2 LQKENI. V gave up 3 bases and J gave up 2 bases, with 7 bases separating them. The CDR3 totals 13 residues. The CDR3 here is CASSPDYQETQYF. In DNA, the CDR3 is TGTGCCAGCTCACCCGACTATCAAGAGACCCAGTACTTC.

The V and J genes are TRBV6-4 and TRBJ2-1; 7 bases are shared with TRBD2. Germline CDR1 MRHNA, CDR2 SNTAGT. J gave up 12 bases and V 1 base, and 6 bases lay outside the gene matches. CDR3 length: 13 amino acids. Here the CDR3 reads CASSDLRGGGQFF. Written as DNA, the CDR3 is TGTGCCAGCAGTGACTTACGTGGGGGGGGGCAGTTCTTC.

The J gene is TRBJ1-2, the V gene TRBV28; D remains unclear. The CDR3 length is 13 residues. V was clipped by 6 bases and J by 4 bases, with 12 bases between them. Germline loops: CDR1 MDHEN, CDR2 SYDVKM. The CDR3 is CASRVGGSYGYTF. CDR3 nucleotides: TGTGCCAGCAGGGTTGGAGGGAGCTATGGCTACACCTTC.